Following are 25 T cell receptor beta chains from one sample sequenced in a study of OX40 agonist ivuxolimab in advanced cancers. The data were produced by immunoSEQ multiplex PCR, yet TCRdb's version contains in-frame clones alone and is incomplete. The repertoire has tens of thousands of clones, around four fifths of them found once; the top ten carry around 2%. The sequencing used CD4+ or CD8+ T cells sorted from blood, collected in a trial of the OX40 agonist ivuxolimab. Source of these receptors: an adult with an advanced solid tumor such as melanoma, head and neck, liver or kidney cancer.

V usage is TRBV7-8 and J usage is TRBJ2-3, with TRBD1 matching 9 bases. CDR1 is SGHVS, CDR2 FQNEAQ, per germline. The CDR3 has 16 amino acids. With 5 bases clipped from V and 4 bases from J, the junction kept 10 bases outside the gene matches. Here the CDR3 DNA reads TGTGCCAGCAGCGCCCCCGGGACAGGGATCGCAGATACGCAGTATTTT. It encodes CASSAPGTGIADTQYF.

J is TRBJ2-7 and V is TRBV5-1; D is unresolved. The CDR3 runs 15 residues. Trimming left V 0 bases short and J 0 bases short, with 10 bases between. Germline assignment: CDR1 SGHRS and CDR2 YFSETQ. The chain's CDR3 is CASSLVGFSSYEQYF. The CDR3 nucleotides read TGCGCCAGCAGCTTGGTGGGTTTTAGCTCCTACGAGCAGTACTTC.

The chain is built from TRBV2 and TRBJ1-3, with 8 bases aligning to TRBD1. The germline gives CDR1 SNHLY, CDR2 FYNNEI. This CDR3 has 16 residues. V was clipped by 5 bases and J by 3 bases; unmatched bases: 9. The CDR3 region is CASSLVRTGNGNTIYF. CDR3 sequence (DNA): TGTGCCAGCAGTTTGGTACGGACAGGGAATGGAAACACCATATATTTT.

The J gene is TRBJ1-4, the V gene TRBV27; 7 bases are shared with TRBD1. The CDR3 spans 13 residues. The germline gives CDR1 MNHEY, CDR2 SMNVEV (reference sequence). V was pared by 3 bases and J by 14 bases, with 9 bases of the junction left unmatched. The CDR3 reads CASSFRGGDRLFF. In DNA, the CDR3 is TGTGCCAGCAGTTTCAGGGGGGGGGATCGGCTGTTTTTT.

The CDR3 region is CASSQPGQGISEQYF. The CDR3, as DNA: TGCGCCAGCAGCCAACCGGGACAGGGGATTAGCGAGCAGTACTTC. The chain combines TRBV4-1 with TRBJ2-7; 10 nucleotides match TRBD1. This CDR3 is 15 amino acids long. From germline, CDR1 is MGHRA and CDR2 YSYEKL. V gave up 2 bases and J gave up 6 bases; unmatched junction bases: 7.

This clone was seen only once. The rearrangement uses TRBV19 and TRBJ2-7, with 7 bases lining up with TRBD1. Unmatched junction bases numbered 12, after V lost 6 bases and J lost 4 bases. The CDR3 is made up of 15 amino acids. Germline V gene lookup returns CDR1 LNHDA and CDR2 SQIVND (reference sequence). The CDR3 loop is CASSPTDRATYEQYF. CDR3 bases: TGTGCCAGTAGCCCCACTGACAGGGCGACGTACGAGCAGTACTTC.

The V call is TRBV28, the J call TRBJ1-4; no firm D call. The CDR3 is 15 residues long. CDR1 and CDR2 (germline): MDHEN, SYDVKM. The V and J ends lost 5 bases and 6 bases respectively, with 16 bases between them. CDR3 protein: CASSPPIGQHEKLFF. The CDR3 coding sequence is TGTGCCAGCAGTCCCCCCATCGGGCAGCATGAAAAACTGTTTTTT.

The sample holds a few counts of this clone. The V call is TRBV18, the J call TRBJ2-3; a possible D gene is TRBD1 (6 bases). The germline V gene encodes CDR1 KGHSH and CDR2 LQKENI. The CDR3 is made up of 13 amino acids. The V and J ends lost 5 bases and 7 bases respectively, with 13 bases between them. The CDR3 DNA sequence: TGTGCCAGCTCAGACGATAGGGGGAATACGCAGTATTTT. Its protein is CASSDDRGNTQYF.

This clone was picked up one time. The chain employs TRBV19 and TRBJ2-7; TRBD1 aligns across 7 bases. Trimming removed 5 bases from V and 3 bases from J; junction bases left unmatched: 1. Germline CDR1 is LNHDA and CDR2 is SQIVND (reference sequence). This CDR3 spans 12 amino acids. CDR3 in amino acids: CASSQGDYEQYF. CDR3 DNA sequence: TGTGCCAGTAGTCAGGGGGACTACGAGCAGTACTTC.

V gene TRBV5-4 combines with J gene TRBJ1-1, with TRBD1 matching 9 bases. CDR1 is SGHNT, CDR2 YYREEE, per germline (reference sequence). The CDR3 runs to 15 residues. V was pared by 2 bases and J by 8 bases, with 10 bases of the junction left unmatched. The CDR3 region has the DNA TGTGCCAGCAGCTTAGAGTCGGGACAGGGTTTCGAAGCTTTCTTT. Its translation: CASSLESGQGFEAFF.

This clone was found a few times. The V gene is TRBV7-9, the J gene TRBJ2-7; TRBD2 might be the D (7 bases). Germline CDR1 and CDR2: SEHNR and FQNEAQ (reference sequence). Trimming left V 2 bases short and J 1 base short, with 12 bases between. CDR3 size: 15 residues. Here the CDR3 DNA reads TGTGCCAGCAGCTTACGGGGGGCCCTTTCCTACGAGCAGTACTTC. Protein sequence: CASSLRGALSYEQYF.

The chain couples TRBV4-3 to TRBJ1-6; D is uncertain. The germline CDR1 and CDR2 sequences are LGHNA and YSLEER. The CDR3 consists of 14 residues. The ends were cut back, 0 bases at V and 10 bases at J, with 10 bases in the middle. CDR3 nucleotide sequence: TGCGCCAGCAGCCAAGACAGGAGTGAGTCACCCCTCCACTTT. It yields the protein CASSQDRSESPLHF.

CDR3 sequence reads: CASSERGSTDTQYF. CDR3 coding DNA: TGTGCCAGCAGTGAAAGGGGTAGCACAGATACGCAGTATTTT. V usage is TRBV6-1 and J usage is TRBJ2-3; D might be TRBD1 (5 bases). The CDR3 runs 14 residues. The germline gives CDR1 MNHNS, CDR2 SASEGT. V was clipped by 2 bases and J by 0 bases, with 6 bases between them.

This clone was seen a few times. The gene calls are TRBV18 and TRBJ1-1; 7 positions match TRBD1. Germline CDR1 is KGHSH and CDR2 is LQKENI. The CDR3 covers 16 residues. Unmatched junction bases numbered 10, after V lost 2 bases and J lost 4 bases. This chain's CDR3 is CASSPGFAGGSTEAFF. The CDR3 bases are TGTGCCAGCTCACCAGGATTTGCAGGGGGATCCACTGAAGCTTTCTTT.

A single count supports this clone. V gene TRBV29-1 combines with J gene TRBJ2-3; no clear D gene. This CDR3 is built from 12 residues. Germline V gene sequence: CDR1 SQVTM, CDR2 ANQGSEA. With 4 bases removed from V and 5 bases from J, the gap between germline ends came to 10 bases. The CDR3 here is CSVGLPGDTQYF. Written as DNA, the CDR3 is TGCAGCGTTGGGCTTCCTGGAGATACGCAGTATTTT.

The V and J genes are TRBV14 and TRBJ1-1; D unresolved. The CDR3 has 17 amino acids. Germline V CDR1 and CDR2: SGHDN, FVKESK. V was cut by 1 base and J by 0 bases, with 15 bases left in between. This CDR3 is CASSQVQRRVMNTEAFF. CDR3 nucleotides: TGTGCCAGCAGCCAAGTGCAGAGGAGGGTCATGAACACTGAAGCTTTCTTT.

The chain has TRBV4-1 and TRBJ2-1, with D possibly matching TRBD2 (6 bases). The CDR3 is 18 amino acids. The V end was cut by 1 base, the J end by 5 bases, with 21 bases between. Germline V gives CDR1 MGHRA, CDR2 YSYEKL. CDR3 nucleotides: TGCGCCAGCAGCCAAGTAGATTTCGGATGGGCGGGGAACAATGAGCAGTTCTTC. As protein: CASSQVDFGWAGNNEQFF.

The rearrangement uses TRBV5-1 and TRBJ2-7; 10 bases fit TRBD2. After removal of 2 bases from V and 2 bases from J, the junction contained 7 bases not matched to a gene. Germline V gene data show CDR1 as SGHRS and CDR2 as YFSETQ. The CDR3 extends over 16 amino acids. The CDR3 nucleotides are TGCGCCAGCAGCTTAGGCGGGACTAGCGCTACCTACGAGCAGTACTTC. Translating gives CASSLGGTSATYEQYF.

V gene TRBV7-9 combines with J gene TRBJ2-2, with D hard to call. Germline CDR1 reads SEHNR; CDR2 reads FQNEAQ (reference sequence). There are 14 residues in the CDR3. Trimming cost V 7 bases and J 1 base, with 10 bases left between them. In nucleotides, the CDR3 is TGTGCCAGCATCAAAGACATGAACACCGGGGAGCTGTTTTTT. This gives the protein CASIKDMNTGELFF.

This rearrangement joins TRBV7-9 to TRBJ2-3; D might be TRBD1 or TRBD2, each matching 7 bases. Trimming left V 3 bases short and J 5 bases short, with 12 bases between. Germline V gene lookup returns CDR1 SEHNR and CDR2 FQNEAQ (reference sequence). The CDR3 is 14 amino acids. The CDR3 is CASSFRGGGDTQYF. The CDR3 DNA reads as TGTGCCAGCAGCTTCAGGGGGGGTGGAGATACGCAGTATTTT.

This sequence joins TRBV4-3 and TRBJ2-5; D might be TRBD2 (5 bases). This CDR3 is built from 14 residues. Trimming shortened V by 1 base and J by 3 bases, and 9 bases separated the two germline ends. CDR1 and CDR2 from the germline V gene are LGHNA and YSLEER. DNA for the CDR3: TGCGCCAGCAGCCAAGGCGTGAGGGAAGAGACCCAGTACTTC. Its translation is CASSQGVREETQYF.

Here the CDR3 reads CASSLVGFSTDTQYF. CDR3 nucleotide sequence: TGCGCCAGCAGCTTGGTCGGGTTCAGCACAGATACGCAGTATTTT. The chain links TRBV5-1 to TRBJ2-3; D uncertain. The V end was cut by 0 bases, the J end by 0 bases, with 8 bases between. This CDR3 has 15 residues. Germline-derived CDR1 and CDR2 are SGHRS and YFSETQ.

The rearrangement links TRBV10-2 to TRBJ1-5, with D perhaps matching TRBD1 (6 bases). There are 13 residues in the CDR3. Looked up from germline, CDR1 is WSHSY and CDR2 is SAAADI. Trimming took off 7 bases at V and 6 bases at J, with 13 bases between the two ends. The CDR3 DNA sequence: TGCGCCAGCAAGGGTGGAGGGGGTCAGCCCCAGCATTTT. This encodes CASKGGGGQPQHF.

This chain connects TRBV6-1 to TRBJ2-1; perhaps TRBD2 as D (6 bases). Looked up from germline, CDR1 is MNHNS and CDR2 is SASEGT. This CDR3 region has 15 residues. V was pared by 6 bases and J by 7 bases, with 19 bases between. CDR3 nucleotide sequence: TGTGCCAGCAGCCCCTCGCGGGGCACGTTTAATGAGCAGTTCTTC. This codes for CASSPSRGTFNEQFF.

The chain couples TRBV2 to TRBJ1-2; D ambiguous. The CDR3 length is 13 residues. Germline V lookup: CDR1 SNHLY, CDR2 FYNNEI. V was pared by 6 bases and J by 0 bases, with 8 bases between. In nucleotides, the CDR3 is TGTGCCAGCAGCCTGGACCCTAACTATGGCTACACCTTC. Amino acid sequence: CASSLDPNYGYTF. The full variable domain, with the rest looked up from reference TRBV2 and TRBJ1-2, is EPEVTQTPSHQVTQMGQEVILRCVPISNHLYFYWYRQILGQKVEFLVSFYNNEISEKSEIFDDQFSVERPDGSNFTLKIRSTKLEDSAMYFCASSLDPNYGYTFGSGTRLTVV.